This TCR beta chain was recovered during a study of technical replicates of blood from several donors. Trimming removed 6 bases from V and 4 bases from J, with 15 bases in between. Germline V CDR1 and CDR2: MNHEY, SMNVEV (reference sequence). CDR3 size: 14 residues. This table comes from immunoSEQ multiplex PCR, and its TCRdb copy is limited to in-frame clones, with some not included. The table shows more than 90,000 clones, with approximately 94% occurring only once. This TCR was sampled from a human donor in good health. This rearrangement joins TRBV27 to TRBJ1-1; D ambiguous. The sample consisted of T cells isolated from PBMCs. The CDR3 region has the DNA TGTGCCAGCAGCGCCGGGGATACCACCACTGAAGCTTTCTTT. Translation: CASSAGDTTTEAFF.